This T cell receptor beta chain originates from a study of blood T cell repertoires in COVID-19. There are 17 residues in the CDR3. The germline gives CDR1 MNHEY, CDR2 SVGEGT. J gave up 4 bases and V 4 bases, and 13 bases lay outside the gene matches. The data were produced by immunoSEQ multiplex PCR, yet TCRdb's version contains in-frame clones alone and is incomplete. In the table there are some 75,000 clones, roughly four fifths of which are singletons. Material for sequencing was peripheral blood. This chain links TRBV6-2 or TRBV6-3 with TRBJ2-3, with 8 bases lining up with TRBD1. The receptor comes from a woman at least 80 years old with active or convalescent COVID-19. The CDR3 loop is CASSFTTTGASADTQYF. CDR3 coding DNA: TGTGCCAGCAGTTTCACAACGACAGGGGCTAGCGCAGATACGCAGTATTTT.